This paragraph covers one TCR beta chain sequence. Participants spanned ages roughly 18 to 90 years and resided in roughly 22 US areas. Grouping used clinical history reported by participants in a survey and questionnaire. This specimen comes from a study of blood T cell repertoires in COVID-19. Study background: Donors of Cohort 3 who recovered were those that had two negative PCRs, clearance, or symptom resolution. There were acute and convalescent COVID-19 samples, and they came from the United States, Italy and Spain.

The germline V gene has CDR1 MNHNS and CDR2 SASEGT. This CDR3 contains 13 residues. Trimming took off 3 bases at V and 5 bases at J, with 8 bases between the two ends. The assay was immunoSEQ multiplex PCR, and TCRdb's table has in-frame clones only and misses some. The sample holds some 220,000 clones, 86% seen once. The sequenced material came from PBMCs or T cells enriched from blood (not recorded which). This chain links TRBV6-1 with TRBJ1-5; D unclear. The sequence came from a woman in her forties or fifties in a cohort exposed to, infected with or recovered from COVID-19 (not recorded which). The CDR3, as DNA: TGTGCCAGCAGTGACAATTCGGATCAGCCCCAGCATTTT. Translating it yields CASSDNSDQPQHF.